The 23 T cell receptor beta chains presented below share a single source sample, sequenced in a study of blood T cell repertoires in COVID-19. TCRdb's copy holds only in-frame clones and misses some; the assay was immunoSEQ multiplex PCR. The sample includes approximately 380,000 clones, 85% of them seen just once. Sequencing was carried out using peripheral blood. The source of these receptors is a woman between 18 and 29 years old with acute or convalescent COVID-19.

V is TRBV19 and J is TRBJ1-1; TRBD1 is a possible D gene (5 bases). V was pared by 5 bases and J by 0 bases, with 7 bases between. The CDR3 length is 13 residues. Germline V CDR1 and CDR2: LNHDA, SQIVND (reference sequence). CDR3 sequence reads: CASSWGVNTEAFF. The CDR3 nucleotides are TGTGCCAGTAGTTGGGGGGTGAACACTGAAGCTTTCTTT.

This clone has just one count. The chain combines TRBV6-4 with TRBJ2-1; 7 bases map to TRBD1. The junction had 9 bases not matched to a gene; V was cut back by 5 bases and J by 8 bases. Germline-derived CDR1 and CDR2 are MRHNA and SNTAGT. CDR3 size: 14 residues. The CDR3 DNA reads as TGTGCCAGCAGTTTCACCGGGACAGCACATGAGCAGTTCTTC. Encoded protein: CASSFTGTAHEQFF.

The rearrangement uses TRBV4-1 and TRBJ1-1; the D is unclear. Germline assignment: CDR1 MGHRA and CDR2 YSYEKL. V shed 0 bases and J shed 4 bases, with 12 bases lying between them. This CDR3 contains 15 residues. CDR3 bases: TGCGCCAGCAGCCAAGATGGGCGGGGTTCCACTGAAGCTTTCTTT. Translated: CASSQDGRGSTEAFF.

On this clone itself: This same CDR3 is encoded by further DNA sequences in the sample. The chain recombines TRBV5-6 with TRBJ2-7; TRBD1 matches 9 bases. Germline CDR1 and CDR2: SGHDT and YYEEEE. This CDR3 is 14 amino acids long. Trimming cost V 0 bases and J 2 bases; bases outside gene matches: 0. The CDR3 sequence is CASSLGQGAYEQYF. For the CDR3, the DNA is TGTGCCAGCAGCTTGGGACAGGGGGCCTACGAGCAGTACTTC.

V is TRBV24-1 and J is TRBJ2-5, with 7 bases that match TRBD1. The trim removed 2 bases at V and 5 bases at J, leaving 16 bases unmatched. Germline CDR1 reads KGHDR; CDR2 reads SFDVKD. The CDR3 contains 18 residues. In nucleotides, the CDR3 is TGTGCCACCAGTGATTCGCCACTAGGGGGCGCCGGTAAGGAGACCCAGTACTTC. Translation: CATSDSPLGGAGKETQYF.

This chain uses TRBV7-3 with TRBJ2-3; 10 bases map to TRBD1. V shed 1 base and J 4 bases; nucleotides not matched to a gene: 5. CDR3 length: 16 amino acids. Looked up from germline, CDR1 is SGHTA and CDR2 is FQGTGA. The CDR3: CASSLSGTGVADTQYF. The CDR3 DNA sequence: TGTGCCAGCAGCTTAAGTGGGACAGGGGTAGCAGATACGCAGTATTTT.

The J gene is TRBJ1-5, the V gene TRBV21-1; TRBD1 is the table's D call and was not checked against the DNA. TRBV21-1 is designated a pseudogene. This CDR3 contains 17 residues. The CDR3: CASSNFFRTGGGQPQHF. Here the CDR3 DNA reads TGTGCCAGCAGCAATTTCTTTCGGACAGGGGGCGGGCAGCCCCAGCATTTT.

This chain joins TRBV6-5 and TRBJ1-1; 8 positions match TRBD1. V shed 5 bases and J 1 base; nucleotides not matched to a gene: 6. Germline V gene lookup returns CDR1 MNHEY and CDR2 SVGAGI. This CDR3 comprises 15 residues. The DNA for the CDR3 is TGTGCCAGCAGTCAGAGAACAGGGGGGAACACTGAAGCTTTCTTT. This codes for CASSQRTGGNTEAFF.

The chain is built from TRBV7-8 and TRBJ2-5, with a weak D call TRBD2 (6 bases). The CDR3 is 16 residues long. The V gene lost 0 bases and the J gene lost 5 bases, with 16 bases spanning the gap. Germline V gene lookup returns CDR1 SGHVS and CDR2 FQNEAQ. The DNA for the CDR3 is TGTGCCAGCAGCTTAGCCCCCGGAGGCGGGGATGAGACCCAGTACTTC. Its protein product is CASSLAPGGGDETQYF. The variable domain in full, completed from reference TRBV7-8 and TRBJ2-5, reads GAGVSQSPRYKVAKRGQDVALRCDPISGHVSLFWYQQALGQGPEFLTYFQNEAQLDKSGLPSDRFFAERPEGSVSTLKIQRTQQEDSAVYLCASSLAPGGGDETQYFGPGTRLLVL.

V usage is TRBV2 and J usage is TRBJ1-5, with D possibly being TRBD1 (5 bases). This CDR3 contains 14 residues. The germline V gene encodes CDR1 SNHLY and CDR2 FYNNEI. V was trimmed by 10 bases and J by 2 bases, leaving 15 bases between them. The CDR3 DNA sequence: TGTGCCACCCGCCAAGAGACAGGCAATCAGCCCCAGCATTTT. Translating gives CATRQETGNQPQHF.

The V gene is TRBV2, the J gene TRBJ1-5; a weak D match, TRBD1 (6 bases). The CDR3 has 18 residues. V was trimmed by 4 bases and J by 0 bases, leaving 19 bases between them. Germline assignment: CDR1 SNHLY and CDR2 FYNNEI. The CDR3 nucleotides read TGTGCCAGCAGTGTTGTCCGGACAGCGACATATAGCAATCAGCCCCAGCATTTT. It translates to CASSVVRTATYSNQPQHF. The whole variable domain, filled in from reference TRBV2 and TRBJ1-5, reads EPEVTQTPSHQVTQMGQEVILRCVPISNHLYFYWYRQILGQKVEFLVSFYNNEISEKSEIFDDQFSVERPDGSNFTLKIRSTKLEDSAMYFCASSVVRTATYSNQPQHFGDGTRLSIL.

The chain uses TRBV9 and TRBJ1-5, with TRBD1 as a possible D gene (6 bases). Germline loops: CDR1 SGDLS, CDR2 YYNGEE. Trimming pared 0 bases from V and 0 bases from J, leaving 13 bases between. The CDR3 is made up of 17 amino acids. The DNA for the CDR3 is TGTGCCAGCAGCGTAGCCCGTTACAGGGTTAGCAATCAGCCCCAGCATTTT. This translates into CASSVARYRVSNQPQHF.

This clone was counted between two and nine times. V gene TRBV5-1 combines with J gene TRBJ1-1; D may be TRBD1 (5 bases). This CDR3 is built from 14 residues. The germline V gene has CDR1 SGHRS and CDR2 YFSETQ. V was clipped by 3 bases and J by 1 base, with 10 bases between them. This CDR3 reads CASSSDRPNTEAFF. As DNA, the CDR3 is TGCGCCAGCAGCTCCGACAGACCGAACACTGAAGCTTTCTTT.

The chain is built from TRBV6-1 and TRBJ2-5; tentative D call: TRBD1 (6 bases). Trimming shortened V by 3 bases and J by 0 bases, and 17 bases separated the two germline ends. The CDR3 sequence is 17 residues long. The V gene's germline CDR1 is MNHNS and CDR2 SASEGT. The CDR3 region is CASSDLDGTPYQETQYF. The CDR3 DNA reads TGTGCCAGCAGTGACCTGGACGGGACACCGTACCAAGAGACCCAGTACTTC.

CDR3 sequence: CASSLPGPAGEQYF. The CDR3 DNA sequence: TGTGCCAGCAGCCTGCCGGGGCCGGCGGGGGAGCAGTACTTC. J is TRBJ2-7 and V is TRBV5-4, with D perhaps TRBD2 (6 bases). V was trimmed by 4 bases and J by 7 bases, leaving 18 bases between them. Per germline, CDR1 SGHNT and CDR2 YYREEE (reference sequence). CDR3 length: 14 residues. The full variable domain, completed using reference TRBV5-4 and TRBJ2-7, is ETGVTQSPTHLIKTRGQQVTLRCSSQSGHNTVSWYQQALGQGPQFIFQYYREEENGRGNFPPRFSGLQFPNYSSELNVNALELDDSALYLCASSLPGPAGEQYFGPGTRLTVT.

This chain joins TRBV27 and TRBJ2-3; TRBD2 aligns across 9 bases. The V gene's germline CDR1 is MNHEY and CDR2 SMNVEV (reference sequence). The V gene end was trimmed by 1 base and the J gene end by 2 bases; junction bases not matched to a gene: 4. The CDR3 runs to 16 residues. The DNA for the CDR3 is TGTGCCAGCAGTTTATGGCTAGCGGGGACCACAGATACGCAGTATTTT. As protein: CASSLWLAGTTDTQYF.

The chain combines TRBV7-8 with TRBJ1-2; D is undetermined. Trimming shortened V by 1 base and J by 5 bases, and 14 bases separated the two germline ends. Germline loops: CDR1 SGHVS, CDR2 FQNEAQ. The CDR3 length is 15 residues. The CDR3 nucleotides read TGTGCCAGCAGCTTAGTAGAGGGCCTTGGGTATGGCTACACCTTC. This translates into CASSLVEGLGYGYTF.

The chain combines TRBV9 with TRBJ1-2; TRBD1 matches at 7 bases. J was trimmed by 4 bases and V by 6 bases; bases with no gene match: 6. The CDR3 has 13 residues. Germline V CDR1 and CDR2: SGDLS, YYNGEE. The CDR3: CASKGRGIYGYTF. CDR3 sequence (DNA): TGTGCCAGCAAGGGCAGGGGGATCTATGGCTACACCTTC.

The V call is TRBV5-6, the J call TRBJ1-3, with 10 bases identical to TRBD1. The CDR3 extends over 14 amino acids. Trimming removed 3 bases from V and 4 bases from J; junction bases left unmatched: 1. CDR1 and CDR2 (germline): SGHDT, YYEEEE. This CDR3 is CASSWDRGGNTIYF. DNA of the CDR3: TGTGCCAGCAGCTGGGACAGGGGCGGAAACACCATATATTTT. The full variable domain, rest sourced from reference TRBV5-6 and TRBJ1-3, is DAGVTQSPTHLIKTRGQQVTLRCSPKSGHDTVSWYQQALGQGPQFIFQYYEEEERQRGNFPDRFSGHQFPNYSSELNVNALLLGDSALYLCASSWDRGGNTIYFGEGSWLTVV.

The chain joins TRBV9 to TRBJ2-3, with 8 bases matching TRBD2. With V trimmed by 6 bases and J by 2 bases, 5 bases remained unmatched. The CDR3 has 14 residues. CDR1 is SGDLS and CDR2 is YYNGEE in the germline V gene. The CDR3 coding sequence is TGTGCCAGCAAGAGACTAGCGCTCACAGATACGCAGTATTTT. Its translation is CASKRLALTDTQYF.

V gene TRBV28 combines with J gene TRBJ2-7; 10 bases map to TRBD1. This CDR3 has 17 amino acids. Per germline, CDR1 MDHEN and CDR2 SYDVKM. Trimming cost V 4 bases and J 4 bases; bases outside gene matches: 13. CDR3 loop: CASSSPSGQGSVYEQYF. In nucleotides, the CDR3 is TGTGCCAGCAGTTCTCCCTCGGGACAGGGGTCTGTTTACGAGCAGTACTTC.

The chain joins TRBV7-2 to TRBJ2-7, with D uncertain. V gave up 3 bases and J gave up 5 bases, with 8 bases separating them. The CDR3 has 12 amino acids. Germline V gene data show CDR1 as SGHTA and CDR2 as FQGNSA. CDR3 protein: CASSFGSNEQYF. In nucleotides, the CDR3 is TGTGCCAGCAGCTTCGGGTCGAACGAGCAGTACTTC.

V is TRBV12-5 and J is TRBJ1-2, with D tentatively TRBD1 (6 bases). The germline gives CDR1 LGHNT, CDR2 FRNRAP. Trimming removed 4 bases from V and 14 bases from J, with 17 bases in between. This CDR3 contains 12 residues. This CDR3 is CASGSPDRPMTF. In nucleotides, the CDR3 is TGTGCTAGTGGTTCACCCGACAGGCCGATGACCTTC.